The source of this TCR beta chain is a study of control samples from healthy donors and cancer patients. Sequencing was performed with immunoSEQ multiplex PCR; in TCRdb, only in-frame clones are kept and a portion is missing. In the table there are over 150,000 clones, around 94% of which are singletons. Trimming removed 0 bases from V and 7 bases from J, with 11 bases in between. This CDR3 is built from 13 residues. CDR1 is SGHRS, CDR2 YFSETQ, per germline. The clonotype originates from a woman aged 18-29 years in good health. Specimen: blood. This chain joins TRBV5-1 and TRBJ2-7; D gene uncertain. CDR3 DNA: TGCGCCAGCAGCTTGGCGGCAGCCGGGGAGCAGTACTTC. It encodes CASSLAAAGEQYF. Full variable domain (outside the CDR3, taken from reference TRBV5-1 and TRBJ2-7): KAGVTQTPRYLIKTRGQQVTLSCSPISGHRSVSWYQQTPGQGLQFLFEYFSETQRNKGNFPGRFSGRQFSNSRSEMNVSTLELGDSALYLCASSLAAAGEQYFGPGTRLTVT.